This T cell receptor (beta chain) was recorded in a study of cytomegalovirus exposure and HLA in healthy donors. Study in general: Of 300 to 500 genotyped donors, more than 65% grouped in the Caucasian-associated ancestry cluster. Broader study findings: The authors enumerated over 150 TCR beta chains as linked to cytomegalovirus. When a later analysis compared HLA-associated TCR beta chains with equally common others, the HLA-associated chains turned out to be more clonally expanded and to have lower generation probabilities. Owing to their indistinguishability, certain V segments, notably TRBV6-2 and TRBV6-3, were excluded.

Comment on this clone: Its target is not known.

The primer mix had 60 Vbeta and 13 Jbeta primers. Data came from immunoSEQ multiplex PCR; TCRdb stores just in-frame clones and leaves some out. The sample holds approximately 110,000 clones. The ends were cut back, 2 bases at V and 4 bases at J, with 21 bases in the middle. The CDR3 loop spans 18 amino acids. The germline V gene encodes CDR1 MGHRA and CDR2 YSYEKL. The chain carries TRBV4-1 and TRBJ1-3; possibly TRBD1 for D (5 bases). The sequenced sample was PBMCs. This receptor was taken from a man aged 50 to 59 in good health and CMV-seronegative. The CDR3 here is CASSQNERDSRRGNTIYF. CDR3 in DNA: TGCGCCAGCAGCCAAAATGAACGGGACTCCAGACGAGGAAACACCATATATTTT.